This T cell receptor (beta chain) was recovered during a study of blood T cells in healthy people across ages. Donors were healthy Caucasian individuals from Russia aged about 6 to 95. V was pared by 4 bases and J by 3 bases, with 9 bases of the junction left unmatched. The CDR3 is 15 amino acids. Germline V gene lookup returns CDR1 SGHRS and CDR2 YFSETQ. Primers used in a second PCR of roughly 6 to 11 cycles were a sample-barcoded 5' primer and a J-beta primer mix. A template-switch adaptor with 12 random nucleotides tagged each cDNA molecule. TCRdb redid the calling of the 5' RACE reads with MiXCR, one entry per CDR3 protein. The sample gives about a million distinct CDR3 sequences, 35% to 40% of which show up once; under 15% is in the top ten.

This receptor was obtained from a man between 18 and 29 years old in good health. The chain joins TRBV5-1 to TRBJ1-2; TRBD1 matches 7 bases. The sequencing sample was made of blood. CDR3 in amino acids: CASSPGRGTDYGYTF. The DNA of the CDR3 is TGCGCCAGCAGCCCCGGGCGGGGGACAGACTATGGCTACACCTTC. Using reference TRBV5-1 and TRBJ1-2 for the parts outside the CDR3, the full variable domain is KAGVTQTPRYLIKTRGQQVTLSCSPISGHRSVSWYQQTPGQGLQFLFEYFSETQRNKGNFPGRFSGRQFSNSRSEMNVSTLELGDSALYLCASSPGRGTDYGYTFGSGTRLTVV.